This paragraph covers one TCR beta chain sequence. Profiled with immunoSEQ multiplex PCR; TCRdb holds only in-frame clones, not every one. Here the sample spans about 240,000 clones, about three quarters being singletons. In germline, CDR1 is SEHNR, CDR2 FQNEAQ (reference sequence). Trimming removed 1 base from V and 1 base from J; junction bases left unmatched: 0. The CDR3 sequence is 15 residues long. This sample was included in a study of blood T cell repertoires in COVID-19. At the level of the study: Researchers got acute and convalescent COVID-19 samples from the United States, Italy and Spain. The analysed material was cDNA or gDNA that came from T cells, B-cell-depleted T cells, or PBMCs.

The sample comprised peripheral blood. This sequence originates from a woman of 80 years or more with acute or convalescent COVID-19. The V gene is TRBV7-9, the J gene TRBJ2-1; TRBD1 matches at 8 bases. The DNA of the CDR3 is TGTGCCAGCAGCTTAGACAGGGGGTCCTACAATGAGCAGTTCTTC. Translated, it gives CASSLDRGSYNEQFF.